The 17 T cell receptor beta chains below were found in one sample sequenced in a study of beta chain features in type 1 diabetes. Study outcomes and limitations: When Type 1 diabetes patients were examined, their TCRB CDR3s proved moderately but significantly shorter in all four CD4+ subsets.

All of the isolated RNA was reverse transcribed, so expressed TCRB transcripts were sequenced. Profiled with immunoSEQ multiplex PCR; TCRdb holds only in-frame clones, not every one. The sample includes 500,000 to 850,000 clones, more than 12% of them seen just once. These receptors lack a known antigen. The sequencing sample was made of naive CD4+ T cells from blood. These receptors were obtained from a man between 18 and 29 years old with type 1 diabetes.

The chain recombines TRBV6-4 with TRBJ2-3, with unresolved D. V was clipped by 8 bases and J by 3 bases, with 12 bases between them. CDR3 length equals 13 residues. The V gene's germline CDR1 is MRHNA and CDR2 SNTAGT. The CDR3 sequence: CASSEVGTDTQYF. Written as DNA, the CDR3 is TGTGCCAGCTCAGAGGTCGGTACAGATACGCAGTATTTT.

The V gene is TRBV27, the J gene TRBJ1-2; D ambiguous. V lost 8 bases and J 3 bases, leaving 16 bases between the germline ends. CDR1 is MNHEY and CDR2 is SMNVEV in the germline V gene (reference sequence). The CDR3 spans 14 residues. The CDR3 bases are TGTGCCAGCGCCCGTCAATTCGGCGACTATGGCTACACCTTC. This translates into CASARQFGDYGYTF.

In DNA form, the CDR3 reads TGCGCCAGCAGCACATCCGGGACCGCGGGTCTGTATTTT. It translates to CASSTSGTAGLYF. J is TRBJ2-3 and V is TRBV5-1, with D perhaps assigned TRBD1 or TRBD2 (5 bases each). Trimming removed 4 bases from V and 14 bases from J, with 20 bases in between. Per germline, CDR1 SGHRS and CDR2 YFSETQ. The CDR3 is 13 residues long.

The V and J genes are TRBV7-2 and TRBJ2-5, with D unresolved. The CDR3 covers 15 residues. Trimming shortened V by 2 bases and J by 2 bases, and 12 bases separated the two germline ends. Germline V gene data show CDR1 as SGHTA and CDR2 as FQGNSA. The CDR3 nucleotides are TGTGCCAGCAGCTTAATGAGCGCCCCGCAAGAGACCCAGTACTTC. Translation: CASSLMSAPQETQYF.

This rearrangement joins TRBV6-5 to TRBJ1-2; weak D call: TRBD1 (5 bases). The CDR3 loop spans 14 amino acids. The V and J ends lost 7 bases and 7 bases respectively, with 19 bases between them. Germline values: CDR1 MNHEY, CDR2 SVGAGI. CDR3 DNA: TGTGCCAGCAACCCCTTGGCAGGGTTTCGTGGCTACACCTTC. The encoded protein is CASNPLAGFRGYTF.

The J gene is TRBJ1-2, the V gene TRBV27; D is possibly TRBD1 (6 bases). The CDR3 is 11 residues long. Deletions cut 5 bases from V and 8 bases from J, with 9 bases between. Germline lookup yields CDR1 MNHEY and CDR2 SMNVEV (reference sequence). CDR3 region: CASSQGSGYTF. CDR3 DNA: TGTGCCAGCAGTCAGGGGAGCGGCTACACCTTC.

This clone was observed a few times. This chain links TRBV29-1 with TRBJ2-3, with 10 bases that match TRBD2. V was pared by 2 bases and J by 5 bases, with 16 bases of the junction left unmatched. From germline, CDR1 is SQVTM and CDR2 ANQGSEA. The CDR3 spans 18 residues. The CDR3 bases are TGCAGCGTTGAAACTACAGGGGGGACTAGCGAACTGGAAGATACGCAGTATTTT. This gives the protein CSVETTGGTSELEDTQYF.

A few counts support this clone. The rearrangement links TRBV30 to TRBJ1-6, with 9 nucleotides matching TRBD1. This CDR3 has 15 amino acids. J was trimmed by 14 bases and V by 0 bases; bases with no gene match: 11. In germline, CDR1 is GTSNPN, CDR2 SVGIG (reference sequence). The CDR3 nucleotides read TGTGCCTGGAGTGTCGTCTTAGGAGGACAGGGGACCCTCCACTTT. Its protein product is CAWSVVLGGQGTLHF. Looking up the rest from reference TRBV30 and TRBJ1-6 gives the full variable domain: SQTIHQWPATLVQPVGSPLSLECTVEGTSNPNLYWYRQAAGRGLQLLFYSVGIGQISSEVPQNLSASRPQDRQFILSSKKLLLSDSGFYLCAWSVVLGGQGTLHFGNGTRLTVT.

The chain has TRBV2 and TRBJ2-7; tentative D call: TRBD2 (5 bases). The length of the CDR3 is 14 residues. The germline gives CDR1 SNHLY, CDR2 FYNNEI. V gave up 8 bases and J gave up 3 bases, with 17 bases separating them. CDR3 sequence: CASPPDRGSYEQYF. DNA of the CDR3: TGTGCCAGCCCCCCAGATCGAGGGAGCTACGAGCAGTACTTC.

Details on this clone: A junction boundary mismatches the germline segment, possibly from a read error. The V call is TRBV7-7, the J call TRBJ2-1, with D uncertain. Germline V lookup: CDR1 SSHAT, CDR2 FNYEAQ (reference sequence). CDR3 length: 15 amino acids. The CDR3 nucleotides read TGTGCTAGCAGCCCAAGAGGAAGCTCCTACAATGAGCAGTTCTTC. Its translation is CASSPRGSSYNEQFF.

This clone was picked up a small number of times. The V and J genes are TRBV6-5 and TRBJ1-2; D is ambiguous. The CDR3 extends over 14 amino acids. The germline V gene has CDR1 MNHEY and CDR2 SVGAGI. The V and J ends lost 0 bases and 8 bases respectively, with 13 bases between them. The CDR3 nucleotides read TGTGCCAGCAGTTACTCTGGACCGCCCAACGGCTACACCTTC. Translating it yields CASSYSGPPNGYTF.

This clone was observed a few times. The chain recombines TRBV7-9 with TRBJ2-4, with D perhaps being TRBD1 or TRBD2 (5 bases each). V dropped 5 bases and J dropped 4 bases, with 15 bases sitting between them. The germline CDR1 and CDR2 sequences are SEHNR and FQNEAQ (reference sequence). CDR3 length: 15 amino acids. The CDR3 region is CASSLFEGPKNIQYF. CDR3 sequence (DNA): TGTGCCAGCAGCCTTTTTGAGGGGCCAAAAAACATTCAGTACTTC.

This clone was picked up a small number of times. This rearrangement joins TRBV30 to TRBJ2-5; D ambiguous. CDR3 length: 12 residues. V lost 2 bases and J lost 1, with 5 bases in between. Looked up from germline, CDR1 is GTSNPN and CDR2 is SVGIG (reference sequence). This CDR3 is CAWSPGQETQYF. The CDR3 nucleotides are TGTGCCTGGAGTCCCGGCCAAGAGACCCAGTACTTC.

The V and J genes are TRBV5-4 and TRBJ2-7, with D perhaps matching TRBD2 (5 bases). The CDR3 has 14 residues. CDR1 is SGHNT, CDR2 YYREEE, per germline (reference sequence). Trimming took off 3 bases at V and 4 bases at J, with 14 bases between the two ends. CDR3 in amino acids: CASSYPGEGYEQYF. The CDR3 nucleotides are TGTGCCAGCAGCTACCCGGGCGAGGGTTACGAGCAGTACTTC.

The table lists this clone with a few counts. V is TRBV28 and J is TRBJ2-7; no definite D call. From germline, CDR1 is MDHEN and CDR2 SYDVKM. The CDR3 has 13 amino acids. Deletions cut 4 bases from V and 4 bases from J, with 11 bases between. The CDR3 loop reads CASSSATAYEQYF. CDR3 DNA sequence: TGTGCCAGCAGTTCCGCGACGGCTTACGAGCAGTACTTC. Combining the CDR3 with reference TRBV28 and TRBJ2-7 gives the whole variable domain DVKVTQSSRYLVKRTGEKVFLECVQDMDHENMFWYRQDPGLGLRLIYFSYDVKMKEKGDIPEGYSVSREKKERFSLILESASTNQTSMYLCASSSATAYEQYFGPGTRLTVT.

This clone occurred a few times. V and J are TRBV20-1 and TRBJ1-2; 7 bases map to TRBD1. This CDR3 has 11 residues. The V gene end was trimmed by 6 bases and the J gene end by 4 bases; junction bases not matched to a gene: 2. Germline CDR1 and CDR2: DFQATT and SNEGSKA (reference sequence). DNA for the CDR3: TGCAGTGCCACAGGGGTCTATGGCTACACCTTC. Protein: CSATGVYGYTF.

The rearrangement uses TRBV12-5 and TRBJ2-4, with TRBD2 identical over 7 bases. The germline CDR1 and CDR2 sequences are LGHNT and FRNRAP. This CDR3 has 18 amino acids. V was clipped by 5 bases and J by 2 bases; unmatched bases: 15. The DNA of the CDR3 is TGTGCTAGTGGTCTTCATTCGGGGTTTGGGACTACCAAAAACATTCAGTACTTC. Translation: CASGLHSGFGTTKNIQYF.